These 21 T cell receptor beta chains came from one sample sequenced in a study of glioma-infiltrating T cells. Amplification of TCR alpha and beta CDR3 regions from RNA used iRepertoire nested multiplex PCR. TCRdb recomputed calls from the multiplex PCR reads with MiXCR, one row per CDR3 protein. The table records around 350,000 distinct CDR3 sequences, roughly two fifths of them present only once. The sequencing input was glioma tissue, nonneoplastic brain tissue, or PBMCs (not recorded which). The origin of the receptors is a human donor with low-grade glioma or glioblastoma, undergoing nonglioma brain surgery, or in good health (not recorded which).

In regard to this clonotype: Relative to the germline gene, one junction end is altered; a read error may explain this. The CDR3 spells CASSGNRGGEHYF. As DNA, the CDR3 is TGTGCCAGCAGCGGGAACAGGGGGGGAGAGCATTACTTC. V and J are TRBV12-3 or TRBV12-4 and TRBJ2-7, with D tentatively TRBD1 (8 bases). This CDR3 comprises 13 residues.

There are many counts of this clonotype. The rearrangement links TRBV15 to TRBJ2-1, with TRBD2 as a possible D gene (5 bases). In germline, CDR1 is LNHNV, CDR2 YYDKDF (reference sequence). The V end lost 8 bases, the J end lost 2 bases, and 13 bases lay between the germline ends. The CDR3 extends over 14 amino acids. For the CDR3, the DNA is TGTGCCACCGGGAAGCGGACGACCTACAATGAGCAGTTCTTC. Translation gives CATGKRTTYNEQFF.

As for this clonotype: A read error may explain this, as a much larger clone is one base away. The CDR3 DNA reads TGTGCCAGCAGCTTAGACCCATACTCGAACACTAAAGCTTTCTTT. The encoded protein is CASSLDPYSNTKAFF. The chain joins TRBV6-2 or TRBV6-3 to TRBJ1-1; D remains unclear. Germline loops: CDR1 MNHEY, CDR2 SVGEGT. The CDR3 totals 15 residues.

The CDR3 is CASSGMAGELFF. For the CDR3, the DNA is TGTGCCAGCAGTGGAATGGCCGGGGAGCTGTTTTTT. The V gene is TRBV12-3 or TRBV12-4, the J gene TRBJ2-2; D not resolved. Trimming left V 5 bases short and J 6 bases short, with 7 bases between. This CDR3 has 12 residues.

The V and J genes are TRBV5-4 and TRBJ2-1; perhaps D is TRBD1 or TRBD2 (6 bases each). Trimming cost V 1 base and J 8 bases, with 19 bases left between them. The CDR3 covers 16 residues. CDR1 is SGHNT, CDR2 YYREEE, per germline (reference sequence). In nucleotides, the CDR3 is TGTGCCAGCAGCTTGAGGCGGGACACCGCCACCTATGAGCAGTTCTTC. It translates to CASSLRRDTATYEQFF.

The CDR3 DNA is TGTGCCAGCAGTTTTATTCTCGCAGGGTCTAGCACAGATACGCAGTATTTT. Its protein is CASSFILAGSSTDTQYF. This rearrangement joins TRBV28 to TRBJ2-3, with TRBD1 as a possible D gene (5 bases). The CDR3 spans 17 residues. Germline V CDR1 and CDR2: MDHEN, SYDVKM. Trimming took off 3 bases at V and 0 bases at J, with 16 bases between the two ends.

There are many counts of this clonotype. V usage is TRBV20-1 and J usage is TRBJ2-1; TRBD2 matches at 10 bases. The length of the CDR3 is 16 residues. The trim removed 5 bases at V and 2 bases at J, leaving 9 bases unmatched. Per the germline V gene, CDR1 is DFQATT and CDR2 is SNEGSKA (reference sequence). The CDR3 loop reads CSALYSGRTPYNEQFF. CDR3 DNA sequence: TGCAGTGCTCTCTATAGCGGGAGGACACCCTACAATGAGCAGTTCTTC.

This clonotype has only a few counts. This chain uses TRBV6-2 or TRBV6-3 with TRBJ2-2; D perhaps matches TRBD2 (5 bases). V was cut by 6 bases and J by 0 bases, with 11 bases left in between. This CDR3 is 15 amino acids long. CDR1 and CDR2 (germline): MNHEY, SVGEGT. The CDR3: CASRRLFANTGELFF. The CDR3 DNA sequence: TGTGCCAGCAGGCGACTATTCGCGAACACCGGGGAGCTGTTTTTT.

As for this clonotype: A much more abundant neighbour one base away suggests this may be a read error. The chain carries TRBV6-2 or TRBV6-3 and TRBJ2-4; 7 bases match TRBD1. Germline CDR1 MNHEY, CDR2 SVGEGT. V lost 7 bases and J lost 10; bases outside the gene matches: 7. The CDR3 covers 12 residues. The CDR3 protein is CASKTGINIQYF. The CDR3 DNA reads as TGTGCCAGCAAGACAGGGATAAATATTCAGTACTTC.

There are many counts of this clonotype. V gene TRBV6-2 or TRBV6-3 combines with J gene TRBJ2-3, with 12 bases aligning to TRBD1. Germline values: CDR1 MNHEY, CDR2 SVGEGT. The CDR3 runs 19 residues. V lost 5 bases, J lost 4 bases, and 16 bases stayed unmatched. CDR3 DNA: TGTGCCAGCAGTCGCTATGCGAAGCCGGGACAGGGGGCTCCAGATACGCAGTATTTT. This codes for CASSRYAKPGQGAPDTQYF.

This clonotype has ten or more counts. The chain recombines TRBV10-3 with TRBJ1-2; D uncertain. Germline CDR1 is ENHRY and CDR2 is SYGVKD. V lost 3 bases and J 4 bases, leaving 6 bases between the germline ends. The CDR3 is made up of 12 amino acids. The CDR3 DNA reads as TGTGCCATCAGTGATGTCCCCTATGGCTACACCTTC. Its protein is CAISDVPYGYTF.

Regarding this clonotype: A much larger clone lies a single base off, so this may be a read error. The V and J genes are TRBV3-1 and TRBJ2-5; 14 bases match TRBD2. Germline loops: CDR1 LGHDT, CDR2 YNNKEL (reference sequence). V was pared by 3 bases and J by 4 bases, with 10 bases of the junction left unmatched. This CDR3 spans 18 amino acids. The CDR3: CASSHFTGTSGRGETQYF. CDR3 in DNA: TGTGCCAGCAGCCATTTCACCGGGACTAGCGGGAGAGGAGAGACCCAGTACTTC.

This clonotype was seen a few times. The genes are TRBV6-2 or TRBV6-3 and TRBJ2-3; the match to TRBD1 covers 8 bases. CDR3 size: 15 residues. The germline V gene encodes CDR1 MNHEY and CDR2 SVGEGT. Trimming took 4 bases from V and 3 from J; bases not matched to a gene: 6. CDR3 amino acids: CASSSSRGRTDTQYF. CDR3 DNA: TGTGCCAGCAGTTCGTCCAGGGGGCGTACAGATACGCAGTATTTT.

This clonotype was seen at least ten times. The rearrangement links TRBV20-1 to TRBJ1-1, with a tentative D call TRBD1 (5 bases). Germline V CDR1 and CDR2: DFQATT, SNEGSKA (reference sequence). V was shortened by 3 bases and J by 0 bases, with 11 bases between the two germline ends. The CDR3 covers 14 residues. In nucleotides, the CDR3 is TGCAGTGCTAGGGGGGGAAACCTGAACACTGAAGCTTTCTTT. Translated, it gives CSARGGNLNTEAFF.

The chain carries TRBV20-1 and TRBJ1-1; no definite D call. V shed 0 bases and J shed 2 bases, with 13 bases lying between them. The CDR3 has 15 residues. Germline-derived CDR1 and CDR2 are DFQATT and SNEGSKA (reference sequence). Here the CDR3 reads CSARDPGVGNTEAFF. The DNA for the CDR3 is TGCAGTGCTAGAGACCCGGGCGTCGGAAACACTGAAGCTTTCTTT.

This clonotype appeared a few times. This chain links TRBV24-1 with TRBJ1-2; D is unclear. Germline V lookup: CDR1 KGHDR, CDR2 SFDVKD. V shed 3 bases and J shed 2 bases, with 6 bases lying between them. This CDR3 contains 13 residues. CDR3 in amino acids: CATSDPANYGYTF. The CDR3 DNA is TGTGCCACCAGTGATCCGGCAAACTATGGCTACACCTTC.

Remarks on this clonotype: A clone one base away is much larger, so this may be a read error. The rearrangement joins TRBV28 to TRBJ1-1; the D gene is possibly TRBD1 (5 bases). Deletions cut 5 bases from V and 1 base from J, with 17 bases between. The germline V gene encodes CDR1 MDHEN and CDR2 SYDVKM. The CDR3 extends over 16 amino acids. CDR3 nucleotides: TGTGCCAGCAGTCTGAAGACAGTCAAGTCGAACACTGAAGCTTTCTTT. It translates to CASSLKTVKSNTEAFF.

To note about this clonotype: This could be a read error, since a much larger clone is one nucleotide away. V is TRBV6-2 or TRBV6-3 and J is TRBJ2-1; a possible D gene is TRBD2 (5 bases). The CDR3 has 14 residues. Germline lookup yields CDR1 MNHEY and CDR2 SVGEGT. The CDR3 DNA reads TGTGCCAGCTCCACGGTAGCGCAATACAATAAGCAGTTCTTC. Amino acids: CASSTVAQYNKQFF.

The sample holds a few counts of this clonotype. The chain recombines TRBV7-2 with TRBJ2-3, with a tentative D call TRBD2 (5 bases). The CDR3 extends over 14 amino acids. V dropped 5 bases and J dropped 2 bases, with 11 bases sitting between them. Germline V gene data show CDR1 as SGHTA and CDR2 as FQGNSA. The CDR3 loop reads CASSPGSYTDTQYF. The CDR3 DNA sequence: TGTGCCAGCAGCCCGGGGAGCTACACAGATACGCAGTATTTT.

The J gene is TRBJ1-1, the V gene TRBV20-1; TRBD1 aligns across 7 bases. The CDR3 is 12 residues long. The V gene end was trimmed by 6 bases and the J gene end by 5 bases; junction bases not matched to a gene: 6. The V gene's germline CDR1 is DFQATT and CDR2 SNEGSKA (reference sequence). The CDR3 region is CSATAGGTEAFF. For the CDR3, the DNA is TGCAGTGCCACTGCAGGGGGGACTGAAGCTTTCTTT.

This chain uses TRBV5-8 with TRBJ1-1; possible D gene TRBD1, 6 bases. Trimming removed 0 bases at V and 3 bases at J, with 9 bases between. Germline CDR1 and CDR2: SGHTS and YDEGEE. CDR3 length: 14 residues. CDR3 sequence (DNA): TGTGCCAGCAGCTTGGAACAGGGCTACACTGAAGCTTTCTTT. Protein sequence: CASSLEQGYTEAFF.